One and the same sample provided the 28 T cell receptor beta chains below, sequenced in a study of glioma-infiltrating T cells. Amplification of TCR alpha and beta CDR3 regions from RNA used iRepertoire nested multiplex PCR. TCRdb reprocessed the multiplex PCR reads with MiXCR, giving one entry per CDR3 protein. In the table there are fewer than 4,000 distinct CDR3 sequences, about 92% of which are singletons. Sample: glioma tissue, nonneoplastic brain tissue, or PBMCs (not recorded which). The receptors were gathered from a human donor with low-grade glioma or glioblastoma, undergoing nonglioma brain surgery, or in good health (not recorded which).

On this clonotype: The library was designed around alpha chains, so this beta chain is a stray read whose abundance carries little weight. For the CDR3, the DNA is TGCAGTGCTAGGAGGGGCTCTGGAAACACCATATATTTT. Its translation is CSARRGSGNTIYF. The V and J genes are TRBV20-1 and TRBJ1-3; D is possibly TRBD1 (5 bases). V was shortened by 3 bases and J by 0 bases, with 6 bases between the two germline ends. The CDR3 length is 13 residues. Germline V CDR1 and CDR2: DFQATT, SNEGSKA (reference sequence).

Worth noting for this clonotype: A library made for alpha chains picked up this beta chain off target, so its size means little. J is TRBJ1-1 and V is TRBV7-2, with a weak D call TRBD1 (5 bases). With 3 bases removed from V and 10 bases from J, the gap between germline ends came to 18 bases. Germline V gene lookup returns CDR1 SGHTA and CDR2 FQGNSA. The CDR3 has 14 amino acids. In nucleotides, the CDR3 is TGTGCCAGCAGCTTGGATACAGGTCGTAATGGAGCTTTCTTT. It codes for CASSLDTGRNGAFF. Filled out from reference TRBV7-2 and TRBJ1-1, the complete variable domain reads GAGVSQSPSNKVTEKGKDVELRCDPISGHTALYWYRQSLGQGLEFLIYFQGNSAPDKSGLPSDRFSAERTGGSVSTLTIQRTQQEDSAVYLCASSLDTGRNGAFFGQGTRLTVV.

With respect to this clonotype: For a library built for alpha chains, this beta chain is a stray read; little rests on its size. V usage is TRBV12-3 or TRBV12-4 and J usage is TRBJ1-1; 7 nucleotides match TRBD1. Trimming cost V 6 bases and J 7 bases; bases outside gene matches: 11. CDR3 size: 14 residues. The CDR3 loop is CASSLTGATLEAFF. The CDR3 nucleotides are TGTGCCAGCAGCCTCACAGGGGCCACTCTTGAAGCTTTCTTT.

Concerning this clonotype itself: This beta chain was picked up by a library intended for alpha chains and is off target, so its count carries little meaning. The chain has TRBV11-2 and TRBJ1-1; tentative D call: TRBD1 (6 bases). CDR3 length: 14 residues. The germline CDR1 and CDR2 sequences are SGHAT and FQNNGV. Trimming stripped 1 base from V and 3 bases from J, with 9 bases between. CDR3 DNA: TGTGCCAGCAGCTTAGTCGCAGGGGACACTGAAGCTTTCTTT. Translating it yields CASSLVAGDTEAFF.

To note about this clonotype: A library made for alpha chains picked up this beta chain off target, so its size means little. The chain carries TRBV20-1 and TRBJ1-2, with 7 bases fitting TRBD1. The V gene's germline CDR1 is DFQATT and CDR2 SNEGSKA (reference sequence). This CDR3 spans 12 amino acids. The junction had 5 bases not matched to a gene; V was cut back by 5 bases and J by 5 bases. The CDR3 here is CSAHDREYGYTF. The CDR3 nucleotides are TGCAGTGCTCACGACAGGGAATATGGCTACACCTTC.

A word on this clonotype: Since it is a stray read in a library aimed at alpha chains, this beta chain has a size that is not meaningful. The CDR3 loop reads CASSMGTYGDTQYF. CDR3 bases: TGTGCCAGTAGTATGGGGACTTATGGGGATACGCAGTATTTT. V gene TRBV19 combines with J gene TRBJ2-3; possible D gene TRBD2, 6 bases. V lost 3 bases and J lost 6, with 13 bases in between. This CDR3 contains 14 residues. The V gene's germline CDR1 is LNHDA and CDR2 SQIVND (reference sequence). Combining the CDR3 with reference TRBV19 and TRBJ2-3 gives the whole variable domain DGGITQSPKYLFRKEGQNVTLSCEQNLNHDAMYWYRQDPGQGLRLIYYSQIVNDFQKGDIAEGYSVSREKKESFPLTVTSAQKNPTAFYLCASSMGTYGDTQYFGPGTRLTVL.

This clonotype showed up just once. With the library built for alpha chains, this beta chain is off target and its frequency is not meaningful. This chain uses TRBV7-2 with TRBJ1-3; unclear D gene. The CDR3 covers 12 residues. V was trimmed by 4 bases and J by 5 bases, leaving 6 bases between them. The V gene's germline CDR1 is SGHTA and CDR2 FQGNSA. CDR3: CASSSYRNTIYF. The CDR3 nucleotides read TGTGCCAGCAGCTCCTATAGAAACACCATATATTTT.

This clonotype was observed a handful of times. In a library made to pick up alpha chains, this beta chain is a stray read with a size that means little. This chain uses TRBV19 with TRBJ1-5; TRBD1 matches 7 bases. Germline CDR1 LNHDA, CDR2 SQIVND (reference sequence). The CDR3 runs 17 residues. The V gene end was trimmed by 0 bases and the J gene end by 0 bases; junction bases not matched to a gene: 5. The CDR3 bases are TGTGCCAGTAGTATAGAGCCAGGGGGATATAGCAATCAGCCCCAGCATTTT. Encoded protein: CASSIEPGGYSNQPQHF.

For this clonotype: The library was built for alpha chains, so this beta chain is an off-target read and its size means little. The rearrangement uses TRBV10-3 and TRBJ1-2; 9 bases line up with TRBD1. The CDR3 totals 14 residues. The J segment lost 6 bases and the V segment lost 6 bases, leaving 8 bases of the junction unmatched. The germline V gene encodes CDR1 ENHRY and CDR2 SYGVKD. CDR3 residues: CAISPGQGRDGYTF. The DNA of the CDR3 is TGTGCCATCAGCCCGGGACAGGGTAGGGATGGCTACACCTTC.

Concerning this clonotype: At one of its ends the junction is not consistent with the germline gene, which may arise from a read error. Being off target in a library aimed at alpha chains, this beta chain has a size of little meaning. The chain joins TRBV5-1 to TRBJ2-1, with D unclear. The germline gives CDR1 SGHRS, CDR2 YFSETQ. The CDR3 is 16 amino acids. DNA for the CDR3: TGCGCCAGCAGCTTCAGCTGGAGTGGATCCTACAATGGGCAGTTCTTC. Amino acid sequence: CASSFSWSGSYNGQFF.

Concerning this clonotype itself: In a library made to pick up alpha chains, this beta chain is a stray read with a size that means little. This sequence joins TRBV20-1 and TRBJ2-1; TRBD2 matches at 8 bases. V dropped 0 bases and J dropped 7; count of bases not matched to a gene: 8. The CDR3 length is 15 residues. Germline CDR1 and CDR2: DFQATT and SNEGSKA (reference sequence). DNA of the CDR3: TGCAGTGCTAGAGATGCCGGGAGGGTCCGGAATGAGCAGTTCTTC. Residues: CSARDAGRVRNEQFF.

As concerns this clonotype: In a library made to pick up alpha chains, this beta chain is a stray read with a size that means little. The chain is built from TRBV6-2 or TRBV6-3 and TRBJ2-6, with TRBD1 matching over 7 bases. Germline assignment: CDR1 MNHEY and CDR2 SVGEGT. Trimming removed 5 bases from V and 0 bases from J; junction bases left unmatched: 10. The CDR3 totals 18 residues. CDR3 protein: CASSPLGQYHSGANVLTF. For the CDR3, the DNA is TGTGCCAGCAGTCCCCTGGGACAGTACCACTCTGGGGCCAACGTCCTGACTTTC.

Concerning this clonotype itself: With the library built for alpha chains, this beta chain is off target and its frequency is not meaningful. This chain joins TRBV2 and TRBJ1-2; D is unclear. Trimming removed 6 bases from V and 8 bases from J, with 13 bases in between. CDR1 is SNHLY and CDR2 is FYNNEI in the germline V gene. The CDR3 spans 12 residues. The DNA for the CDR3 is TGTGCCAGCAGCCAAGTAACCCGAGGCTACACCTTC. Amino acids: CASSQVTRGYTF. The full variable domain, with the rest looked up from reference TRBV2 and TRBJ1-2, is EPEVTQTPSHQVTQMGQEVILRCVPISNHLYFYWYRQILGQKVEFLVSFYNNEISEKSEIFDDQFSVERPDGSNFTLKIRSTKLEDSAMYFCASSQVTRGYTFGSGTRLTVV.

Note on this clonotype: The library was designed around alpha chains, so this beta chain is a stray read whose abundance carries little weight. This chain connects TRBV6-1 to TRBJ1-1; maybe TRBD1 (5 bases). The germline V and J ends were trimmed by 5 bases and 5 bases, with 15 bases remaining between them. Germline CDR1 reads MNHNS; CDR2 reads SASEGT. The length of the CDR3 is 14 residues. The CDR3 loop is CASSSPGVRTEAFF. The CDR3 bases are TGTGCCAGCAGTTCTCCGGGGGTGCGGACTGAAGCTTTCTTT.

Comments on this clonotype: Because this beta chain is a stray read in a library intended to capture alpha chains, its abundance should not be given much weight. The rearrangement uses TRBV6-2 or TRBV6-3 and TRBJ2-3, with D unclear. With 5 bases removed from V and 4 bases from J, the gap between germline ends came to 10 bases. The CDR3 is made up of 13 amino acids. The germline CDR1 and CDR2 sequences are MNHEY and SVGEGT. Here the CDR3 reads CASSVKVSDTQYF. CDR3 coding DNA: TGTGCCAGCAGTGTTAAGGTGTCAGATACGCAGTATTTT.

A remark on this clonotype: This beta chain is a stray sequence in a library constructed for alpha chains; its clone size is not meaningful. The DNA for the CDR3 is TGTGCCAGCAGTTTCAGGCAGAGGGGGAGAGGAGAGCAGTTCTTC. Protein sequence: CASSFRQRGRGEQFF. The chain uses TRBV6-2 or TRBV6-3 and TRBJ2-1, with a tentative D call TRBD1 (6 bases). This CDR3 comprises 15 residues. Germline V gives CDR1 MNHEY, CDR2 SVGEGT. The ends were cut back, 4 bases at V and 10 bases at J, with 20 bases in the middle.

In regard to this clonotype: This beta chain appears as a stray read in a library generated for alpha chains; its size is not informative. V is TRBV6-5 and J is TRBJ2-1, with 11 bases identical to TRBD2. There are 16 residues in the CDR3. The germline V gene encodes CDR1 MNHEY and CDR2 SVGAGI. J lost 7 bases, V lost 4 bases, and 9 bases had no gene match. The CDR3 DNA reads as TGTGCCAGCAGTTTCCGACTAGCGGGGTCTCGGAATGAGCAGTTCTTC. This codes for CASSFRLAGSRNEQFF.

Remarks on this clonotype: This beta chain represents an off-target read in a library built for alpha chains; its size is of limited meaning. The V call is TRBV6-1, the J call TRBJ1-6; maybe TRBD1 (6 bases). Germline V gene sequence: CDR1 MNHNS, CDR2 SASEGT. Trimming shortened V by 6 bases and J by 10 bases, and 10 bases separated the two germline ends. This CDR3 is built from 12 residues. The CDR3 sequence is CASSTGGSPLHF. The CDR3 bases are TGTGCCAGCAGCACCGGGGGCTCACCCCTCCACTTT.

This clonotype was found once. Little can be read into the size of this beta chain, an off-target read in a library designed for alpha chains. The rearrangement joins TRBV2 to TRBJ1-6, with D unresolved. V was pared by 7 bases and J by 6 bases, with 4 bases between. Germline values: CDR1 SNHLY, CDR2 FYNNEI. The CDR3 is 11 residues long. CDR3 amino acids: CASTINSPLHF. DNA of the CDR3: TGTGCCAGCACCATTAATTCACCCCTCCACTTT.

For this clonotype: With the library built for alpha chains, this beta chain is off target and its frequency is not meaningful. The CDR3 loop is CASSRDSYNYGYTF. The CDR3 coding sequence is TGTGCCAGCAGTCGGGACAGTTATAACTATGGCTACACCTTC. The gene calls are TRBV6-5 and TRBJ1-2, with 7 nucleotides matching TRBD1. V shed 5 bases and J 1 base; nucleotides not matched to a gene: 4. CDR3 length: 14 amino acids. CDR1 is MNHEY, CDR2 SVGAGI, per germline.

This clonotype was recorded once. This beta chain is an unintended read in a library built for alpha chains; its size means little. The rearrangement joins TRBV27 to TRBJ1-6, with D unclear. The V gene lost 6 bases and the J gene lost 10 bases, with 7 bases spanning the gap. Germline values: CDR1 MNHEY, CDR2 SMNVEV (reference sequence). CDR3 length: 11 amino acids. As DNA, the CDR3 is TGTGCCAGCAGCCAAGCCTCACCCCTCCACTTT. Translating gives CASSQASPLHF.

About this clonotype: A library made for alpha chains picked up this beta chain off target, so its size means little. This chain connects TRBV28 to TRBJ1-2, with 7 bases lining up with TRBD1. V lost 10 bases and J lost 3; bases outside the gene matches: 11. The germline CDR1 and CDR2 sequences are MDHEN and SYDVKM. The CDR3 consists of 14 residues. This CDR3 is CATLLTGSYYGYTF. The CDR3 DNA reads TGTGCCACCCTACTGACAGGGTCCTACTATGGCTACACCTTC.

As for this clonotype: This beta chain turned up in a library designed for alpha chains; as an off-target read, its abundance says little. J is TRBJ2-3 and V is TRBV29-1, with a possible D match to TRBD2 (5 bases). The length of the CDR3 is 13 residues. The V and J ends lost 5 bases and 1 base respectively, with 10 bases between them. Germline V gives CDR1 SQVTM, CDR2 ANQGSEA. CDR3 loop: CSVTGMRTDTQYF. Here the CDR3 DNA reads TGCAGCGTTACCGGGATGCGCACAGATACGCAGTATTTT.

Details on this clonotype: One end of the junction is discordant with germline, which a read error may explain. Little can be read into the size of this beta chain, an off-target read in a library designed for alpha chains. V and J are TRBV7-9 and TRBJ2-3, with 7 positions matching TRBD2. There are 17 residues in the CDR3. Germline V lookup: CDR1 SEHNR, CDR2 FQNEAQ (reference sequence). This CDR3 is CASSQEPAGYGADTQYF. The CDR3, as DNA: TGCGCCAGCAGCCAAGAACCAGCGGGGTATGGGGCAGATACGCAGTATTTT.

On this clonotype: This beta chain came through as a stray read in a library set up for alpha chains, and its size says little. The CDR3 DNA is TGTGCCAGCAGCTTAGGACAGGCTGAAGCTTTCTTT. Translation: CASSLGQAEAFF. The gene calls are TRBV7-2 and TRBJ1-1; D is perhaps TRBD1 (6 bases). The CDR3 loop spans 12 amino acids. Deletions cut 1 base from V and 6 bases from J, with 6 bases between. Germline-derived CDR1 and CDR2 are SGHTA and FQGNSA.

In the case of this clonotype: Within a library made for alpha chains, this beta chain is off target, and its count is uninformative. The genes are TRBV6-1 and TRBJ2-7; TRBD1 agrees at 10 bases. The CDR3 length is 14 residues. Germline CDR1 is MNHNS and CDR2 is SASEGT. The ends lost 6 bases at V and 6 bases at J; junction bases unmatched: 8. The CDR3 bases are TGTGCCAGCAGCCGTGGGACAGGGGAAGGCGAGCAGTACTTC. Residues: CASSRGTGEGEQYF.

The table lists this clonotype with a count of one. Since it is a stray read in a library aimed at alpha chains, this beta chain has a size that is not meaningful. The chain has TRBV27 and TRBJ1-1; D gene uncertain. CDR3 length: 16 amino acids. The V gene lost 3 bases and the J gene lost 0 bases, with 14 bases spanning the gap. CDR1 and CDR2 (germline): MNHEY, SMNVEV (reference sequence). CDR3 sequence (DNA): TGTGCCAGCAGTTTGCGGCAGACACACATGAACACTGAAGCTTTCTTT. The encoded protein is CASSLRQTHMNTEAFF.

A note on this clonotype: As an off-target read in a library built for alpha chains, this beta chain has a frequency of little significance. V usage is TRBV20-1 and J usage is TRBJ2-1; D perhaps matches TRBD2 (7 bases). The ends were cut back, 0 bases at V and 8 bases at J, with 17 bases in the middle. CDR3 length: 15 amino acids. Germline V lookup: CDR1 DFQATT, CDR2 SNEGSKA (reference sequence). The CDR3 DNA reads TGCAGTGCTAGAGATCTTGGGAGGGGGGGCGATGAGCAGTTCTTC. Translating it yields CSARDLGRGGDEQFF.